Following are 7 T cell receptor beta chains from one sample sequenced in a study of T cell repertoires in cytomegalovirus infection. TCRdb itself ran the reads through MiXCR, one entry per CDR3 protein. In the table there are roughly 720,000 distinct CDR3 sequences, roughly 36% of which are singletons. The source material was PBMCs. The source is a human donor in good health (CMV status not recorded). Some clones in this sample may be carry-over from other donors' samples.

The chain recombines TRBV28 with TRBJ2-5, with 7 bases fitting TRBD1. Germline V CDR1 and CDR2: MDHEN, SYDVKM. The CDR3 loop spans 15 amino acids. Germline trimming cut 5 bases from V and 8 bases from J; bases unmatched to any gene: 14. In DNA form, the CDR3 reads TGTGCCAGCAGTGGTACTAAGACAGGGATCGGAACCCAGTACTTC. Its translation is CASSGTKTGIGTQYF.

This clonotype was seen more than once but under ten times. The chain carries TRBV27 and TRBJ1-1; 8 bases are a match to TRBD1. Trimming took 6 bases from V and 5 from J; bases not matched to a gene: 20. Germline V gives CDR1 MNHEY, CDR2 SMNVEV (reference sequence). CDR3 length: 18 amino acids. The CDR3 loop is CASRPDPTGEVAWTEAFF. In nucleotides, the CDR3 is TGTGCCAGCAGGCCAGACCCGACAGGGGAGGTAGCGTGGACTGAAGCTTTCTTT.

V usage is TRBV4-1 and J usage is TRBJ1-2; D might be TRBD1 (6 bases). Germline CDR1 MGHRA, CDR2 YSYEKL. Deletions cut 0 bases from V and 5 bases from J, with 22 bases between. The CDR3 runs 18 residues. DNA for the CDR3: TGCGCCAGCAGCCAAGAGGTTACAGGGTCACGCCCGAGGTATGGCTACACCTTC. Translation: CASSQEVTGSRPRYGYTF.

This clonotype was seen just once. The CDR3 reads CASKKPAGFQPQHF. CDR3 sequence (DNA): TGTGCCAGTAAAAAGCCAGCAGGTTTCCAGCCCCAGCATTTT. The V call is TRBV19, the J call TRBJ1-5; D remains ambiguous. The CDR3 consists of 14 residues. The ends were cut back, 7 bases at V and 7 bases at J, with 17 bases in the middle. CDR1 is LNHDA and CDR2 is SQIVND in the germline V gene (reference sequence).

V and J are TRBV27 and TRBJ2-1; 9 nucleotides line up with TRBD2. The CDR3 extends over 17 amino acids. The V gene's germline CDR1 is MNHEY and CDR2 SMNVEV (reference sequence). V shed 3 bases and J 7 bases; nucleotides not matched to a gene: 13. The CDR3 region is CASSLGSGSKSGNEQFF. CDR3 DNA: TGTGCCAGCAGTTTGGGTAGCGGGAGTAAGAGCGGGAATGAGCAGTTCTTC.

The gene calls are TRBV7-2 and TRBJ2-7; 7 bases agree with TRBD2. The junction had 14 bases not matched to a gene; V was cut back by 8 bases and J by 4 bases. CDR3 length equals 15 residues. Germline V CDR1 and CDR2: SGHTA, FQGNSA. The DNA of the CDR3 is TGTGCCAGCGCCCCATGGGCTAGCGGCAGATACGAGCAGTACTTC. It is translated as CASAPWASGRYEQYF.

V is TRBV7-2 and J is TRBJ2-2; D remains unclear. Germline V gene sequence: CDR1 SGHTA, CDR2 FQGNSA. There are 14 residues in the CDR3. The ends were cut back, 2 bases at V and 5 bases at J, with 9 bases in the middle. The CDR3 region has the DNA TGTGCCAGCAGCTTATGGATGTCGACCGGGGAGCTGTTTTTT. Its protein is CASSLWMSTGELFF.